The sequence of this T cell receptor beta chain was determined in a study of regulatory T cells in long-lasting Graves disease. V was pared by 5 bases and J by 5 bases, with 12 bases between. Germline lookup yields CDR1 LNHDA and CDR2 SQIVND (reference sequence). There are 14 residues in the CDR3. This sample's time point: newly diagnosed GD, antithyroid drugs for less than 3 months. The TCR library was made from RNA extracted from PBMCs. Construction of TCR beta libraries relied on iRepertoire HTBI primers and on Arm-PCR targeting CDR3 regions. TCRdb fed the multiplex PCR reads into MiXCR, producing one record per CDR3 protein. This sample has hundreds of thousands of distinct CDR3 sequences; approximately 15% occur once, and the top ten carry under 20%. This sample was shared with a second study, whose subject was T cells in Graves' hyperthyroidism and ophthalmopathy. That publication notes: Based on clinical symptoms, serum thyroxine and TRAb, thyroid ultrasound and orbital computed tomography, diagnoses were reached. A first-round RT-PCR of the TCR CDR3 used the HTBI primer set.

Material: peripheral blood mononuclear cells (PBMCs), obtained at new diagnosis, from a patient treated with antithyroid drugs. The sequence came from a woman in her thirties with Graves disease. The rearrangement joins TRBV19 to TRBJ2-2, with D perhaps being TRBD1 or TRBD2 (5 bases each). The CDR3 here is CASSLWDGTGELFF. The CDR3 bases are TGTGCCAGTAGTCTGTGGGACGGAACCGGGGAGCTGTTTTTT. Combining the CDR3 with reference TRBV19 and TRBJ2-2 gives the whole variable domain DGGITQSPKYLFRKEGQNVTLSCEQNLNHDAMYWYRQDPGQGLRLIYYSQIVNDFQKGDIAEGYSVSREKKESFPLTVTSAQKNPTAFYLCASSLWDGTGELFFGEGSRLTVL.